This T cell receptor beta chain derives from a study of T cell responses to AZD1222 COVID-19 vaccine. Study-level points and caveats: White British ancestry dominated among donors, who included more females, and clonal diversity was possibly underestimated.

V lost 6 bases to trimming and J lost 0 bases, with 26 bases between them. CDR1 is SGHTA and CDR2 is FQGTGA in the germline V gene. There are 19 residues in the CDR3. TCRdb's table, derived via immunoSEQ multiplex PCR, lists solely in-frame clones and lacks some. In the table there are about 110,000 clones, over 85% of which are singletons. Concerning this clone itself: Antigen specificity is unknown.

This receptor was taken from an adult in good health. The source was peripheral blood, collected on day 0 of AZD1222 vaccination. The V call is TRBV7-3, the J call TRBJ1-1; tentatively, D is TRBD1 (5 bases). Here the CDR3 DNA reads TGTGCCAGCAGTTTCGTCGGGGCGGTCCAAGGGGTCCTGAACACTGAAGCTTTCTTT. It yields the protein CASSFVGAVQGVLNTEAFF.